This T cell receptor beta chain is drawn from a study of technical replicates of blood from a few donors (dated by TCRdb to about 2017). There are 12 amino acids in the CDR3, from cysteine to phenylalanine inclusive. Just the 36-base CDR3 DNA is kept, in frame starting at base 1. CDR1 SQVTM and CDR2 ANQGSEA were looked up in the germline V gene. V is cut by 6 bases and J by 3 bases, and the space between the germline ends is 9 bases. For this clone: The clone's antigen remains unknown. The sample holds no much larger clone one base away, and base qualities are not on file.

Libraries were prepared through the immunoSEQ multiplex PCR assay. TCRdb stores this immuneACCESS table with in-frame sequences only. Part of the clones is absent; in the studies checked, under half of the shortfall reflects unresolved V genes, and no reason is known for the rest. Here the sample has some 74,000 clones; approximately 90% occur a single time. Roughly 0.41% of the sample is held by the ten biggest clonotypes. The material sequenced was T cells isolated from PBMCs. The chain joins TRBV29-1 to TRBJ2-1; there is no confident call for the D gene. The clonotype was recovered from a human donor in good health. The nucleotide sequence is TGCAGCGTGCTAATCCTCTACAATGAGCAGTTCTTC. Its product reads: CSVLILYNEQFF.